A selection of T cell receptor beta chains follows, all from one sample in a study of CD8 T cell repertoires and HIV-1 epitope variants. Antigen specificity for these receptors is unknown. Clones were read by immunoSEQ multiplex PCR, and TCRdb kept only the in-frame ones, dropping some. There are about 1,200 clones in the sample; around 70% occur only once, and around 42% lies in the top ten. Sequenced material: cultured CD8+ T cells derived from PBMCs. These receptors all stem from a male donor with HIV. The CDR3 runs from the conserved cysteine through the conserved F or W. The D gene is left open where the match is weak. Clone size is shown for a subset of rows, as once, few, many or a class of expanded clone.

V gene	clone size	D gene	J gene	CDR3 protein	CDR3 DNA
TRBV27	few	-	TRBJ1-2	CASKLPGTNYGYTF	TGTGCCAGCAAGCTACCCGGGACAAATTATGGCTACACCTTC
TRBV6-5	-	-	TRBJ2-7	CASSYRLLVGYEQYF	TGTGCCAGCAGTTACCGACTGCTAGTAGGCTACGAGCAGTACTTC
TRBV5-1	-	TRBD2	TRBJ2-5	CASSSGIGETQYF	TGCGCCAGCAGTAGCGGGATCGGCGAGACCCAGTACTTC
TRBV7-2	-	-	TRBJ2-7	CASSYLGTAYEQYF	TGTGCCAGCAGCTACCTTGGGACGGCCTACGAGCAGTACTTC
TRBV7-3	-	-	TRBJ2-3	CASSSSPTDTQYF	TGTGCCAGCAGCTCCTCCCCCACAGATACGCAGTATTTT
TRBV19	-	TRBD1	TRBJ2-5	CASSPGTGVSQYF	TGTGCCAGTAGTCCCGGGACAGGGGTTTCCCAGTACTTC
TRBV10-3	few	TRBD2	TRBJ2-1	CAISETQLAASYNEQFF	TGTGCCATCAGCGAAACCCAACTAGCGGCCTCCTACAATGAGCAGTTCTTC
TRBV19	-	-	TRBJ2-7	CASSISAGNEQYF	TGTGCCAGTAGTATATCGGCAGGGAACGAGCAGTACTTC
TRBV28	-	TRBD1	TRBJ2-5	CASSLGQGGETQYF	TGTGCCAGCAGTCTAGGACAGGGCGGAGAGACCCAGTACTTC
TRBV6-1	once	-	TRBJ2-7	CASSEKEGYEQYF	TGTGCCAGCAGTGAAAAGGAAGGGTACGAGCAGTACTTC
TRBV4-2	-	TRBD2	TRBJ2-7	CASSQAGGEQYF	TGTGCCAGCAGCCAAGCGGGGGGCGAGCAGTACTTC
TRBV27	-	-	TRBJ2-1	CASSLSGSSSYNEQFF	TGTGCCAGCAGTTTAAGCGGATCGAGCTCCTACAATGAGCAGTTCTTC
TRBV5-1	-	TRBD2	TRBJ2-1	CASSLGGGRAEEQFF	TGCGCCAGCAGCTTGGGTGGCGGGAGGGCCGAAGAGCAGTTCTTC
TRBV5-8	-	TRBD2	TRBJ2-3	CASSPTSGKDTDTQYF	TGTGCCAGCAGCCCCACTAGCGGGAAAGATACAGATACGCAGTATTTT
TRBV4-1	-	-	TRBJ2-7	CASSQVVSDLVEQYF	TGCGCCAGCAGCCAGGTCGTCTCCGATCTTGTCGAGCAGTACTTC
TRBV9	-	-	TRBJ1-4	CASSSSGSGEKLFF	TGTGCCAGCAGCTCCAGTGGTAGTGGTGAAAAACTGTTTTTT
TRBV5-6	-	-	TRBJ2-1	CASSPSKGALSYNEQFF	TGTGCCAGCAGCCCGTCGAAGGGTGCCCTCTCCTACAATGAGCAGTTCTTC
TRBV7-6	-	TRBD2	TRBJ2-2	CASSRLAGEDTGELFF	TGTGCCAGCAGTAGGTTGGCGGGAGAAGACACCGGGGAGCTGTTTTTT
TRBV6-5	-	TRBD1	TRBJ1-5	CATSGGVRNQPQHF	TGTGCCACATCAGGGGGCGTTCGCAATCAGCCCCAGCATTTT
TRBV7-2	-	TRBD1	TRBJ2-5	CASSLRGQGAETQYF	TGTGCCAGCAGCTTACGAGGACAGGGGGCAGAGACCCAGTACTTC
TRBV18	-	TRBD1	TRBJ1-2	CASSTRTGEAPVYGYTF	TGTGCCAGCTCAACCCGGACAGGGGAGGCTCCCGTCTATGGCTACACCTTC
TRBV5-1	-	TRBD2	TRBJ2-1	CASSLALAGSYNEQFF	TGCGCCAGCAGCTTGGCGCTAGCGGGGTCCTACAATGAGCAGTTCTTC
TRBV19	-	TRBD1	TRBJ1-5	CASSIGGFRTGIAQPQHF	TGTGCCAGTAGTATCGGCGGTTTTAGGACAGGGATTGCTCAGCCCCAGCATTTT
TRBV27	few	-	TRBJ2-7	CASRNWDSYEQYF	TGTGCCAGCAGGAACTGGGACTCCTACGAGCAGTACTTC
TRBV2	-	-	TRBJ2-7	CASSVGGGLSYEQYF	TGTGCCAGCAGTGTGGGCGGGGGCCTCTCCTACGAGCAGTACTTC
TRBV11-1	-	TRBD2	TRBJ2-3	CASSLVSSGATDTQYF	TGTGCCAGCAGCTTAGTTTCTAGCGGGGCGACAGATACGCAGTATTTT
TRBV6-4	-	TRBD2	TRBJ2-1	CASSDSTSGSNEQFF	TGTGCCAGCAGTGACTCGACTAGCGGGAGCAATGAGCAGTTCTTC
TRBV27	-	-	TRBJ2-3	CASSLNRVRTDTQYF	TGTGCCAGCAGTTTAAACAGGGTTCGTACAGATACGCAGTATTTT
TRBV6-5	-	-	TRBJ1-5	CASSYTVTDQPQHF	TGTGCCAGCAGTTACACCGTAACTGATCAGCCCCAGCATTTT
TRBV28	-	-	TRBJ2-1	CASSLEYNEQFF	TGTGCCAGCAGTTTAGAGTACAATGAGCAGTTCTTC
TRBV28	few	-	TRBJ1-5	CASSSAPGISNQPQHF	TGTGCCAGCAGTTCCGCCCCAGGGATTAGCAATCAGCCCCAGCATTTT
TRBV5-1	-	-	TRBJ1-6	CASSLEASSGSPLHF	TGCGCCAGCAGCTTGGAAGCCTCTTCGGGGTCACCCCTCCACTTT
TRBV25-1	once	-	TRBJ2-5	CASSEWGSVRSETQYF	TGTGCCAGCAGTGAATGGGGGTCAGTACGTTCGGAGACCCAGTACTTC
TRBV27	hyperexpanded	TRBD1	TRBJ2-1	CASSLSQGISYNEQFF	TGTGCCAGCAGTTTATCACAGGGGATATCCTACAATGAGCAGTTCTTC
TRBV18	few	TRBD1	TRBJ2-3	CASSPLGGSTTDTQYF	TGTGCCAGCTCACCACTAGGGGGCAGTACCACAGATACGCAGTATTTT
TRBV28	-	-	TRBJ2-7	CASSESIGQAYEQYF	TGTGCCAGCAGCGAATCAATAGGACAAGCCTACGAGCAGTACTTC
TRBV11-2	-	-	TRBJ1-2	CASSLGANYGYTF	TGTGCCAGCAGTTTGGGAGCTAACTATGGCTACACCTTC
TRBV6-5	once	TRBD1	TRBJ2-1	CASSYSRGGAYNEQFF	TGTGCCAGCAGTTACTCTAGAGGGGGCGCCTACAATGAGCAGTTCTTC
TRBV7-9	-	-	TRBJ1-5	CASSPGPVSNQPQHF	TGTGCCAGCAGCCCCGGACCGGTTAGCAATCAGCCCCAGCATTTT
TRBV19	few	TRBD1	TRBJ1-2	CASTSLFIGQDPNYGYTF	TGTGCCAGTACCTCCCTATTCATTGGACAGGACCCTAACTATGGCTACACCTTC
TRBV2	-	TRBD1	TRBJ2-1	CASGGQGRNEQFF	TGTGCCAGCGGGGGACAGGGGAGGAATGAGCAGTTCTTC
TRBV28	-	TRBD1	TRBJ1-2	CASSLTGGYGYTF	TGTGCCAGCAGTTTGACAGGGGGCTATGGCTACACCTTC
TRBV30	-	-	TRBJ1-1	CAWSVQDFHSLNTEAFF	TGTGCCTGGAGTGTACAAGACTTCCACTCATTGAACACTGAAGCTTTCTTT
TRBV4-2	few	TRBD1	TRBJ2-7	CASSQTGVNEQYF	TGTGCCAGCAGCCAAACAGGGGTCAACGAGCAGTACTTC
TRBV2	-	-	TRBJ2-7	CASSERAGSREQYF	TGTGCCAGCAGTGAAAGGGCAGGATCCCGCGAGCAGTACTTC
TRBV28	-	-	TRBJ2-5	CASSLPEGGAGETQYF	TGTGCCAGCTCCCTTCCGGAGGGGGGGGCTGGAGAGACCCAGTACTTC
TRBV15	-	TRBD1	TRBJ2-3	CATSRAGQVTDTQYF	TGTGCCACCAGCAGAGCTGGACAGGTCACAGATACGCAGTATTTT
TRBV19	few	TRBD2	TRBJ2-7	CASSMGVAGEEQYF	TGTGCCAGTAGTATGGGGGTAGCGGGAGAAGAGCAGTACTTC